Following are 28 T cell receptor beta chains from one sample sequenced in a study of T-cell reconstitution after alpha-beta-depleted transplantation in children (dated by TCRdb to about 2016). The library was prepared using PCR. These reads were obtained on an Illumina HiSeq 2500. TCR library preparation used molecular barcoding, with unique molecular identifiers applied to normalize quantification of the TCRbeta repertoire. TCRdb itself trimmed the public reads at Q25 with fastp, ran MiXCR and retained productive beta chains. When rows share a CDR3 protein, they turn into one entry using the most common DNA and genes. The sample table records about 440,000 distinct CDR3 sequences; over 40% of these occur just once. Together, the top ten hold under 30% of the sample. The sample's treatment or condition, from its label and the paper: allogeneic hematopoietic cell transplantation with graft depleted of TCRalphabeta T cells and CD19 B cells.

The sample consisted of PBMCs, taken before TCRalphabeta/CD19-depleted stem cell transplant. All receptors come from a girl aged 2 to 10 with aplastic anemia, due to receive a stem cell transplant.

This clonotype appeared a few times. V gene TRBV5-5 combines with J gene TRBJ1-5; 9 positions match TRBD1. This CDR3 has 17 amino acids. Germline V gene data show CDR1 as SGHKS and CDR2 as YYEKEE (reference sequence). V trimming: 3 bases; J trimming: 5 bases; junction bases outside the gene matches: 12. The CDR3 loop is CASSSSGQGMKHQPQHF. As DNA, the CDR3 is TGTGCCAGCAGCTCCTCTGGACAGGGGATGAAACATCAGCCCCAGCATTTT.

V gene TRBV20-1 combines with J gene TRBJ1-5; D is uncertain. The CDR3 spans 13 residues. The V gene lost 3 bases and the J gene lost 4 bases, with 10 bases spanning the gap. Germline values: CDR1 DFQATT, CDR2 SNEGSKA (reference sequence). The CDR3 nucleotides are TGCAGTGCTAGGGTGGACTCTAATCAGCCCCAGCATTTT. This translates into CSARVDSNQPQHF.

This clonotype has at least ten counts. The genes are TRBV20-1 and TRBJ1-4, with D perhaps TRBD1 (5 bases). This CDR3 region has 12 residues. Germline V lookup: CDR1 DFQATT, CDR2 SNEGSKA (reference sequence). The germline V and J ends were trimmed by 2 bases and 8 bases, with 9 bases remaining between them. DNA for the CDR3: TGCAGTGCTAGACAGGGAGGGGAAAAACTGTTTTTT. Translated: CSARQGGEKLFF.

In its sample, this clonotype was seen many times. This chain links TRBV5-1 with TRBJ2-7; D remains ambiguous. CDR1 and CDR2 (germline): SGHRS, YFSETQ. The CDR3 consists of 15 residues. V lost 0 bases and J 3 bases, leaving 13 bases between the germline ends. CDR3 sequence reads: CASSLEANLNYEQYF. DNA for the CDR3: TGCGCCAGCAGCTTGGAGGCTAACCTAAACTACGAGCAGTACTTC.

The chain links TRBV7-9 to TRBJ2-7, with TRBD1 matching 10 bases. This CDR3 region has 15 residues. J lost 5 bases, V lost 3 bases, and 7 bases had no gene match. The germline gives CDR1 SEHNR, CDR2 FQNEAQ (reference sequence). CDR3 in amino acids: CASSFPDRGSNEQYF. The CDR3 DNA follows: TGTGCCAGCAGCTTCCCGGACAGGGGGTCCAACGAGCAGTACTTC.

The V gene is TRBV5-8, the J gene TRBJ1-2; tentative D call: TRBD1 (6 bases). Trimming left V 2 bases short and J 0 bases short, with 11 bases between. Germline CDR1 and CDR2: SGHTS and YDEGEE. The CDR3 is made up of 15 amino acids. CDR3 nucleotides: TGTGCCAGCAGCTTACCGGGGGGGCCTAACTATGGCTACACCTTC. As protein: CASSLPGGPNYGYTF.

The V and J genes are TRBV6-5 and TRBJ1-3, with unresolved D. This CDR3 has 15 residues. Germline V gives CDR1 MNHEY, CDR2 SVGAGI. Trimming left V 6 bases short and J 5 bases short, with 17 bases between. CDR3 loop: CASSRAAEIRNTIYF. The CDR3 DNA follows: TGTGCCAGCAGCCGGGCCGCCGAGATAAGAAACACCATATATTTT.

This sequence joins TRBV15 and TRBJ2-2; D is ambiguous. The CDR3 spans 13 residues. Between the trimmed V and J ends, which lost 0 bases and 8 bases, there was a span of 7 bases. Germline CDR1 LNHNV, CDR2 YYDKDF (reference sequence). In DNA form, the CDR3 reads TGTGCCACCAGCAGAGAAACAGTAGGGGAGCTGTTTTTT. This translates into CATSRETVGELFF.

This clonotype was picked up one time. One end of the junction is discordant with germline, which a read error may explain. CDR3 region: CASSDRLSLIF. The CDR3 DNA reads TGTGCCAGCAGTGATAGACTCTCCTTGATCTTC. The gene calls are TRBV12-3 or TRBV12-4 and TRBJ2-1; D not certain. The CDR3 loop spans 11 amino acids.

The chain uses TRBV6-1 and TRBJ2-7; 7 nucleotides align to TRBD2. Looked up from germline, CDR1 is MNHNS and CDR2 is SASEGT. The CDR3 contains 15 residues. J gave up 4 bases and V 6 bases, and 12 bases lay outside the gene matches. This CDR3 is CASSHNSAGTYEQYF. As DNA, the CDR3 is TGTGCCAGCAGCCATAACTCAGCGGGAACTTACGAGCAGTACTTC.

The chain links TRBV20-1 to TRBJ1-3, with TRBD1 identical over 7 bases. V trimming: 3 bases; J trimming: 0 bases; junction bases outside the gene matches: 5. The CDR3 runs to 15 residues. Germline-derived CDR1 and CDR2 are DFQATT and SNEGSKA (reference sequence). In DNA, the CDR3 is TGCAGTGCTAGGAAGGACAGGAGCTCTGGAAACACCATATATTTT. Its protein is CSARKDRSSGNTIYF.

In regard to this clonotype: An end of the junction differs from the germline gene, which may be a read error. The chain joins TRBV12-3 or TRBV12-4 to TRBJ2-7, with TRBD2 as a possible D gene (5 bases). CDR3 length: 16 amino acids. The CDR3 loop reads CASSLGRTDTSNEQYF. The CDR3 DNA is TGTGCCAGCAGTTTAGGGCGGACTGACACCTCCAACGAGCAGTACTTC.

A remark on this clonotype: Its ends do not fully match the called genes, so a read error is possible. This sequence joins TRBV20-1 and TRBJ2-7, with D unresolved. The CDR3 spans 15 residues. The germline V gene has CDR1 DFQATT and CDR2 SNEGSKA (reference sequence). The CDR3 bases are TGCAGTGCTAGAGACCAGCGTCTTTCTCCCTACGAGCAGTCCTTC. Translating gives CSARDQRLSPYEQSF.

The V gene is TRBV12-3 or TRBV12-4, the J gene TRBJ1-5; D is perhaps TRBD1 (6 bases). The CDR3 runs to 16 residues. V lost 6 bases and J lost 7, with 22 bases in between. DNA of the CDR3: TGTGCCAGCAGGCAAGAAACGCAGGGGAGTGAACAGCCCCAGCATTTT. It yields the protein CASRQETQGSEQPQHF.

V is TRBV4-1 and J is TRBJ1-2, with a tentative D call TRBD1 (5 bases). The V end was cut by 0 bases, the J end by 8 bases, with 10 bases between. The CDR3 has 13 amino acids. Germline lookup yields CDR1 MGHRA and CDR2 YSYEKL. The CDR3 sequence is CASSQDLAGGYTF. DNA of the CDR3: TGCGCCAGCAGCCAAGATTTGGCAGGGGGCTACACCTTC.

The CDR3 bases are TGTGCCTGGAGTCCAGGGACTTCCTCTTACAATGAGCAGTTCTTC. Protein product: CAWSPGTSSYNEQFF. V gene TRBV30 combines with J gene TRBJ2-1; weak D call: TRBD2 (6 bases). Trimming stripped 2 bases from V and 4 bases from J, with 15 bases between. This CDR3 region has 15 residues. Germline CDR1 is GTSNPN and CDR2 is SVGIG (reference sequence).

V and J are TRBV12-3 or TRBV12-4 and TRBJ1-5; TRBD1 is a possible D gene (5 bases). This CDR3 has 15 amino acids. Trimming took 2 bases from V and 3 from J, leaving 11 bases between them. The CDR3 DNA is TGTGCCAGCAGTTTATTTACGGGGGACAATCAGCCCCAGCATTTT. Translation gives CASSLFTGDNQPQHF.

The chain employs TRBV27 and TRBJ2-7, with D possibly being TRBD1 (6 bases). Germline CDR1 reads MNHEY; CDR2 reads SMNVEV (reference sequence). V lost 2 bases and J 6 bases, leaving 20 bases between the germline ends. CDR3 length: 16 residues. The CDR3 DNA is TGTGCCAGCAGTTTAACCCCTTCAGGGGTGGTGAGCGAGCAGTACTTC. Translated, it gives CASSLTPSGVVSEQYF.

This chain links TRBV6-1 with TRBJ1-1; D is unresolved. The CDR3 spans 14 residues. V dropped 7 bases and J dropped 1 base, with 13 bases sitting between them. In germline, CDR1 is MNHNS, CDR2 SASEGT. The CDR3 here is CASIPRQANTEAFF. The CDR3 bases are TGTGCCAGCATTCCCCGACAAGCGAACACTGAAGCTTTCTTT.

The gene calls are TRBV12-3 or TRBV12-4 and TRBJ2-1, with 9 bases fitting TRBD2. The CDR3 has 15 residues. With 4 bases clipped from V and 8 bases from J, the junction kept 9 bases outside the gene matches. The CDR3 DNA reads TGTGCCAGCAGTTCTAGGCGGGGGGGTATCGATGAGCAGTTCTTC. Translation gives CASSSRRGGIDEQFF.

The rearrangement joins TRBV20-1 to TRBJ2-7; 8 positions agree with TRBD2. The CDR3 extends over 13 amino acids. The germline V gene has CDR1 DFQATT and CDR2 SNEGSKA (reference sequence). V lost 7 bases, J lost 2 bases, and 7 bases stayed unmatched. This CDR3 is CSGRLAGTYEQYF. The CDR3 DNA reads as TGCAGTGGACGATTAGCGGGGACCTACGAGCAGTACTTC.

The chain joins TRBV5-1 to TRBJ2-1; possibly TRBD2 for D (6 bases). CDR3 length equals 15 residues. Germline assignment: CDR1 SGHRS and CDR2 YFSETQ. Between the trimmed V and J ends, which lost 1 base and 3 bases, there was a span of 11 bases. Written as DNA, the CDR3 is TGCGCCAGCAGCTTGCCGCCTAGCGACTACAATGAGCAGTTCTTC. It encodes CASSLPPSDYNEQFF. Full variable domain (missing parts from reference TRBV5-1 and TRBJ2-1): KAGVTQTPRYLIKTRGQQVTLSCSPISGHRSVSWYQQTPGQGLQFLFEYFSETQRNKGNFPGRFSGRQFSNSRSEMNVSTLELGDSALYLCASSLPPSDYNEQFFGPGTRLTVL.

In its sample, this clonotype was seen many times. CDR3 sequence reads: CASVRRDTLAKNIQYF. Written as DNA, the CDR3 is TGTGCCAGCGTCCGCCGGGACACTTTAGCCAAAAACATTCAGTACTTC. V gene TRBV13 combines with J gene TRBJ2-4; possible D gene TRBD1, 6 bases. Germline V lookup: CDR1 PRHDT, CDR2 FYEKMQ (reference sequence). V was shortened by 8 bases and J by 0 bases, with 17 bases between the two germline ends. There are 16 residues in the CDR3. Drawing the rest from reference TRBV13 and TRBJ2-4, the complete variable domain is AAGVIQSPRHLIKEKRETATLKCYPIPRHDTVYWYQQGPGQDPQFLISFYEKMQSDKGSIPDRFSAQQFSDYHSELNMSSLELGDSALYFCASVRRDTLAKNIQYFGAGTRLSVL.

V is TRBV5-1 and J is TRBJ2-7; 9 nucleotides agree with TRBD1. J lost 5 bases, V lost 4 bases, and 10 bases had no gene match. From germline, CDR1 is SGHRS and CDR2 YFSETQ. The CDR3 consists of 15 residues. The CDR3 sequence: CASSPPTGGNHEQYF. DNA of the CDR3: TGCGCCAGCAGCCCCCCGACAGGGGGTAACCACGAGCAGTACTTC.

The V call is TRBV7-2, the J call TRBJ2-7; 9 nucleotides line up with TRBD2. CDR3 length: 15 residues. Germline CDR1 SGHTA, CDR2 FQGNSA. V was pared by 5 bases and J by 3 bases, with 8 bases of the junction left unmatched. Here the CDR3 reads CASSRPSGTLYEQYF. The CDR3 DNA follows: TGTGCCAGCAGCAGACCTAGCGGGACCCTCTACGAGCAGTACTTC. Using reference TRBV7-2 and TRBJ2-7 for the parts outside the CDR3, the full variable domain is GAGVSQSPSNKVTEKGKDVELRCDPISGHTALYWYRQSLGQGLEFLIYFQGNSAPDKSGLPSDRFSAERTGGSVSTLTIQRTQQEDSAVYLCASSRPSGTLYEQYFGPGTRLTVT.

The sample holds many counts of this clonotype. This chain links TRBV27 with TRBJ2-5, with no clear D. This CDR3 contains 9 residues. Per germline, CDR1 MNHEY and CDR2 SMNVEV (reference sequence). V was cut by 10 bases and J by 7 bases, with 7 bases left in between. The CDR3 loop is CATPLTQYF. The CDR3 nucleotides read TGTGCCACCCCTCTGACCCAGTACTTC.

This sequence joins TRBV7-8 and TRBJ2-1; D is ambiguous. The germline CDR1 and CDR2 sequences are SGHVS and FQNEAQ. The V and J ends lost 5 bases and 6 bases respectively, with 8 bases between them. There are 12 residues in the CDR3. In DNA, the CDR3 is TGTGCCAGCAGCCGCTCTAGCAATGAGCAGTTCTTC. Its protein product is CASSRSSNEQFF.

This clonotype occurred many times. The J gene is TRBJ2-1, the V gene TRBV7-9; TRBD1 is a possible D gene (5 bases). The CDR3 runs 13 residues. In germline, CDR1 is SEHNR, CDR2 FQNEAQ (reference sequence). V was shortened by 8 bases and J by 5 bases, with 13 bases between the two germline ends. CDR3 protein: CASWGSFNNEQFF. DNA of the CDR3: TGTGCCAGCTGGGGCAGTTTTAACAATGAGCAGTTCTTC.